The clone carrying this TCR beta chain was seen repeatedly, ten times or more. The TCR beta library used iRepertoire HTBI primers with Arm-PCR amplification of CDR3. TCRdb re-called the multiplex PCR reads through MiXCR, storing one row per CDR3 protein. The sample gives over 450,000 distinct CDR3 sequences, around a fifth of which show up once; more than 6% is in the top ten. The time point here: persistent/refractory GD, antithyroid drugs over 5 years with positive TRAb. Following extraction of RNA from PBMCs, that RNA was used to make the TCR library. This entry belongs to a study of regulatory T cells in long-lasting Graves disease. Deletions cut 2 bases from V and 6 bases from J, with 16 bases between. The CDR3 covers 15 residues. Germline CDR1 MNHEY, CDR2 SVGAGI.

The input for sequencing was peripheral blood mononuclear cells (PBMCs), taken when the disease was refractory, from a patient treated with antithyroid drugs. The source of this sequence is a female donor with Graves disease. V usage is TRBV6-5 and J usage is TRBJ1-1, with D unresolved. CDR3 amino acids: CASSYLTVKVPEAFF. The CDR3 DNA reads as TGTGCCAGCAGTTACCTCACGGTGAAAGTACCTGAAGCTTTCTTT.